These T cell receptor beta chains were read from a single sample in a study of blood T cells in healthy people across ages. TCRdb re-derived calls from the 5' RACE reads in MiXCR, one entry per CDR3 protein. The sample holds 1.5 million to 2 million distinct CDR3 sequences, around half seen once. The sequencing sample was made of blood. The receptors here all came from a woman in her thirties or forties in good health. Each CDR3 is given with its conserved first and last residue. The D gene is left open where the match is weak. For some rows the clone size is stated as once, few or many, or as a class when expanded; others skip it.

CDR3: CASSLGASGGAGNIQYF
DNA: TGTGCCAGCAGCTTAGGGGCGAGCGGGGGGGCCGGAAACATTCAGTACTTC
size: -
V: TRBV7-2
D: TRBD2
J: TRBJ2-4

CDR3: CASSQDRVIDGYTF
DNA: TGTGCCAGCAGCCAAGATCGGGTCATCGATGGCTACACCTTC
size: -
V: TRBV3-1
D: -
J: TRBJ1-2

CDR3: CASSQPTREIKNIQYF
DNA: TGTGCCAGCAGCCAACCCACCAGGGAAATCAAAAACATTCAGTACTTC
size: -
V: TRBV3-1
D: -
J: TRBJ2-4

CDR3: CASSSSLVGSSTDTQYF
DNA: TGTGCCAGCAGTTCCTCCTTAGTGGGCTCTAGCACAGATACGCAGTATTTT
size: -
V: TRBV12-3/TRBV12-4
D: -
J: TRBJ2-3

CDR3: CASSLLAGVDEQFF
DNA: TGTGCCAGCAGCTTACTAGCGGGGGTTGATGAGCAGTTCTTC
size: few
V: TRBV13
D: TRBD2
J: TRBJ2-1

CDR3: CATRSSGTPPYNEQFF
DNA: TGTGCCACCAGGTCCTCGGGGACTCCACCATACAATGAGCAGTTCTTC
size: -
V: TRBV15
D: -
J: TRBJ2-1

CDR3: CASSQPDKDNYGYTF
DNA: TGTGCCAGCAGCCAACCGGACAAGGATAACTATGGCTACACCTTC
size: few
V: TRBV4-2
D: -
J: TRBJ1-2

CDR3: CAISGEGYGYTF
DNA: TGTGCCATCAGTGGAGAAGGGTATGGCTACACCTTC
size: -
V: TRBV10-3
D: -
J: TRBJ1-2

CDR3: CASSVPGQGANEQFF
DNA: TGCGCCAGCAGCGTACCGGGACAGGGGGCGAATGAGCAGTTCTTC
size: -
V: TRBV5-1
D: TRBD1
J: TRBJ2-1

CDR3: CASSLVQGGGRANVLTF
DNA: TGTGCCAGCAGCTTAGTACAGGGGGGAGGTAGAGCCAACGTCCTGACTTTC
size: few
V: TRBV7-2
D: TRBD1
J: TRBJ2-6

CDR3: CATSRDPPTSDGPDTQYF
DNA: TGTGCCACCAGCAGAGATCCCCCCACTAGCGATGGCCCAGATACGCAGTATTTT
size: -
V: TRBV15
D: TRBD2
J: TRBJ2-3

CDR3: CSVAYAGSNQPQHF
DNA: TGCAGCGTTGCCTATGCCGGGTCCAATCAGCCCCAGCATTTT
size: -
V: TRBV29-1
D: -
J: TRBJ1-5

CDR3: CASSQGFLNFGYTF
DNA: TGTGCCAGCAGCCAGGGTTTCCTGAATTTTGGCTACACCTTC
size: -
V: TRBV6-1
D: -
J: TRBJ1-2

CDR3: CASTRGDPADTQYF
DNA: TGTGCCAGCACTAGAGGGGACCCGGCAGATACGCAGTATTTT
size: -
V: TRBV9
D: -
J: TRBJ2-3

CDR3: CASSTGTGSRDGYTF
DNA: TGTGCCAGCAGTACCGGGACAGGGAGTAGGGATGGCTACACCTTC
size: -
V: TRBV12-3/TRBV12-4
D: TRBD1
J: TRBJ1-2

CDR3: CATWASGANVLTF
DNA: TGTGCCACATGGGCCTCTGGGGCCAACGTCCTGACTTTC
size: -
V: TRBV10-3
D: -
J: TRBJ2-6

CDR3: CASSTLHRGDGYTF
DNA: TGTGCCAGCAGTACCCTTCACAGGGGTGATGGCTACACCTTC
size: -
V: TRBV28
D: TRBD1
J: TRBJ1-2

CDR3: CAIRGTSGATPTDTQYF
DNA: TGTGCCATCAGGGGGACTAGCGGGGCGACCCCCACAGATACGCAGTATTTT
size: once
V: TRBV10-3
D: TRBD2
J: TRBJ2-3

CDR3: CSVERGTLGERFF
DNA: TGCAGCGTTGAGCGGGGGACACTAGGTGAGCGGTTCTTC
size: -
V: TRBV29-1
D: -
J: TRBJ2-1

CDR3: CASSYGGAAADTQYF
DNA: TGTGCCAGCAGTTACGGCGGGGCGGCGGCAGATACGCAGTATTTT
size: -
V: TRBV6-2/TRBV6-3
D: -
J: TRBJ2-3

CDR3: CASSNHLLGYRETQYF
DNA: TGTGCCAGCAGTAACCATCTCCTGGGATATCGCGAGACCCAGTACTTC
size: -
V: TRBV6-2/TRBV6-3
D: -
J: TRBJ2-5

CDR3: CASSAGQPLPYEQYF
DNA: TGTGCCAGCAGTGCGGGACAGCCCCTTCCCTACGAGCAGTACTTC
size: -
V: TRBV28
D: -
J: TRBJ2-7

CDR3: CASSLGSGTGTPYEQYF
DNA: TGTGCCAGCAGCTTAGGCTCCGGGACAGGGACTCCCTACGAGCAGTACTTC
size: many
V: TRBV7-2
D: TRBD1
J: TRBJ2-7

CDR3: CSAYALNRDRVNEQFF
DNA: TGCAGTGCTTACGCACTGAACCGGGACAGGGTAAATGAGCAGTTCTTC
size: few
V: TRBV20-1
D: TRBD1
J: TRBJ2-1

CDR3: CASSLSRQALYEQYF
DNA: TGTGCCAGCAGCCTCTCCCGACAGGCTCTCTACGAGCAGTACTTC
size: -
V: TRBV7-2
D: -
J: TRBJ2-7

CDR3: CASSLGRPRDGYTF
DNA: TGTGCCAGCAGCTTAGGCCGACCCCGGGATGGCTACACCTTC
size: -
V: TRBV7-2
D: -
J: TRBJ1-2

CDR3: CASSLGTPRGEQYF
DNA: TGTGCCAGCAGTTTAGGGACTCCTAGGGGGGAGCAGTACTTC
size: -
V: TRBV28
D: -
J: TRBJ2-7

CDR3: CASGGDSLGYTF
DNA: TGTGCCAGCGGAGGCGACAGTCTCGGCTACACCTTC
size: few
V: TRBV6-1
D: -
J: TRBJ1-2

CDR3: CATSRHRNYGYTF
DNA: TGTGCCACCAGCAGACACAGAAACTATGGCTACACCTTC
size: few
V: TRBV15
D: -
J: TRBJ1-2